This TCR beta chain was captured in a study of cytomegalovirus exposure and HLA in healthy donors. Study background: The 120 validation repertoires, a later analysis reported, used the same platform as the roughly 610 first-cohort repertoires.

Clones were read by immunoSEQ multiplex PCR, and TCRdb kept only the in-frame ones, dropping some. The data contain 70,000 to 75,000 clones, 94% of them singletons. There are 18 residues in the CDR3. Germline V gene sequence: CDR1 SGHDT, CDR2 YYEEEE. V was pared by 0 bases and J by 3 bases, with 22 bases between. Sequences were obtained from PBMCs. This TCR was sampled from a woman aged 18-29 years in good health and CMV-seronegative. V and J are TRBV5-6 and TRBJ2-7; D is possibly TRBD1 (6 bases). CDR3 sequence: CASSLDGTTWEPFYEQYF. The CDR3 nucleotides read TGTGCCAGCAGCTTGGATGGGACAACCTGGGAGCCCTTCTACGAGCAGTACTTC.